Listed below are T cell receptor beta chains from one sample, sequenced in a study of T cells after posttransplantation cyclophosphamide. Measured with immunoSEQ multiplex PCR; TCRdb has only the in-frame clones, and not every one. The table lists approximately 20,000 clones, about nine tenths of them singletons. The source was PBMCs, collected after allogeneic stem cell transplant with posttransplant cyclophosphamide. These receptors were collected from a female patient in her 40s who received an allogeneic stem cell transplant from a related donor, was CMV-positive, and had no GVHD. Some T cells may arise from the graft donor. Both conserved end residues are part of each CDR3. The order of the fields is clone size, D gene, V gene, J gene, CDR3 DNA, CDR3 protein. A D gene is named only where the DNA matches it firmly. The size of a clone is reported for some rows only, either as once, few or many, or as a class for expanded clones.

clone size: NA
D gene: NA
V gene: TRBV6-6
J gene: TRBJ2-3
CDR3 DNA: TGTGCCAGCAGGCCCACGGGGAATACGCAGTATTTT
CDR3 protein: CASRPTGNTQYF

clone size: NA
D gene: NA
V gene: TRBV12-5
J gene: TRBJ1-2
CDR3 DNA: TGTGCTAGTGGTTTGGTACGAGGCCCATCCTGGGGCTACACCTTC
CDR3 protein: CASGLVRGPSWGYTF

clone size: few
D gene: TRBD2
V gene: TRBV9
J gene: TRBJ2-5
CDR3 DNA: TGTGCCAGCAGCGGTAGCGGGAGACCCCAAGAGACCCAGTACTTC
CDR3 protein: CASSGSGRPQETQYF

clone size: NA
D gene: NA
V gene: TRBV5-1
J gene: TRBJ2-1
CDR3 DNA: TGCGCCAGCAGCTTTTCGGGACTCATGGACAATGAGCAGTTCTTC
CDR3 protein: CASSFSGLMDNEQFF

clone size: NA
D gene: TRBD2
V gene: TRBV13
J gene: TRBJ2-7
CDR3 DNA: TGTGCCAGCAGCTTAAGGGAGGGAAACTACGAGCAGTACTTC
CDR3 protein: CASSLREGNYEQYF

clone size: once
D gene: NA
V gene: TRBV7-9
J gene: TRBJ2-3
CDR3 DNA: TGTGCCAGCAGCCTCCAGGGCGTGCAGTATTTT
CDR3 protein: CASSLQGVQYF

clone size: NA
D gene: NA
V gene: TRBV7-9
J gene: TRBJ2-7
CDR3 DNA: TGTGCCAGCACCCAGGGGTACGAGCAGTACTTC
CDR3 protein: CASTQGYEQYF

clone size: NA
D gene: TRBD2
V gene: TRBV14
J gene: TRBJ2-3
CDR3 DNA: TGTGCCAGCAGCCTCCGTGCGGGAGCCGCAGATACGCAGTATTTT
CDR3 protein: CASSLRAGAADTQYF

clone size: NA
D gene: TRBD2
V gene: TRBV4-2
J gene: TRBJ2-1
CDR3 DNA: TGTGCCAGCAGCCACTCGGCCGGGGGGGTTGGGTACAATGAGCAGTTCTTC
CDR3 protein: CASSHSAGGVGYNEQFF

clone size: NA
D gene: NA
V gene: TRBV5-1
J gene: TRBJ2-5
CDR3 DNA: TGCGCCAGCAGCCTCTTTTCGAGAACCTTGGGCGGGGACGAAGAGACCCAGTACTTC
CDR3 protein: CASSLFSRTLGGDEETQYF

clone size: NA
D gene: TRBD2
V gene: TRBV4-2
J gene: TRBJ2-7
CDR3 DNA: TGTGCCAGCAGCCAAGGGGAAGGGGGACTAGCGACCCACTGGGAGCAGTACTTC
CDR3 protein: CASSQGEGGLATHWEQYF

clone size: NA
D gene: TRBD2
V gene: TRBV6-5
J gene: TRBJ2-7
CDR3 DNA: TGTGCCAGCAAGCGGGAGTACGAGCAGTACTTC
CDR3 protein: CASKREYEQYF

clone size: NA
D gene: TRBD2
V gene: TRBV7-3
J gene: TRBJ2-1
CDR3 DNA: TGTGCCAGCAGCTCATTAGCGGGAGGGGCCTACAATGAGCAGTTCTTC
CDR3 protein: CASSSLAGGAYNEQFF

clone size: NA
D gene: NA
V gene: TRBV28
J gene: TRBJ2-7
CDR3 DNA: TGTGCCAGCAGGCCCGGACAGCCGAGCTCCTACGAGCAGTACTTC
CDR3 protein: CASRPGQPSSYEQYF

clone size: NA
D gene: NA
V gene: TRBV25-1
J gene: TRBJ2-5
CDR3 DNA: TGTGCCAGCAGGCGGGACAGACAAGAGACCCAGTACTTC
CDR3 protein: CASRRDRQETQYF

clone size: NA
D gene: TRBD1
V gene: TRBV7-9
J gene: TRBJ1-1
CDR3 DNA: TGTGCCAGCAGCTTCGGGGCAGGGGGCCTGAACACTGAAGCTTTCTTT
CDR3 protein: CASSFGAGGLNTEAFF

clone size: NA
D gene: NA
V gene: TRBV29-1
J gene: TRBJ1-1
CDR3 DNA: TGCAGCACCATCTGGACAGTGAACACTGAAGCTTTCTTT
CDR3 protein: CSTIWTVNTEAFF

clone size: once
D gene: TRBD2
V gene: TRBV7-2
J gene: TRBJ2-5
CDR3 DNA: TGTGCCAGCAGCCGCAGCGGGAGAGAGACCCAGTACTTC
CDR3 protein: CASSRSGRETQYF

clone size: NA
D gene: NA
V gene: TRBV7-2
J gene: TRBJ2-3
CDR3 DNA: TGTGCCAGCAGCTTAACGGTGTCTAGCCGTCGTGGAGATACGCAGTATTTT
CDR3 protein: CASSLTVSSRRGDTQYF

clone size: few
D gene: TRBD1
V gene: TRBV6-6
J gene: TRBJ2-7
CDR3 DNA: TGTGCCAGCAGTTACTCGAAGCTTCGGACAGGGTACGAGCAGTACTTC
CDR3 protein: CASSYSKLRTGYEQYF

clone size: NA
D gene: TRBD2
V gene: TRBV28
J gene: TRBJ2-1
CDR3 DNA: TGTGCCAGCTTTCCCGGGACTAGCGGGCCTCCCCCCTACAATGAGCAGTTCTTC
CDR3 protein: CASFPGTSGPPPYNEQFF

clone size: NA
D gene: NA
V gene: TRBV7-2
J gene: TRBJ2-5
CDR3 DNA: TGTGCCAGCAGCTTAGAAGGCAGGGTCCAAGAGACCCAGTACTTC
CDR3 protein: CASSLEGRVQETQYF

clone size: NA
D gene: NA
V gene: TRBV7-3
J gene: TRBJ1-1
CDR3 DNA: TGTGCCAGCAGCCCCACCTCAGCGGACACTGAAGCTTTCTTT
CDR3 protein: CASSPTSADTEAFF

clone size: NA
D gene: NA
V gene: TRBV4-3
J gene: TRBJ1-5
CDR3 DNA: TGCGCCAGCAGCCAAGCACAGAATAGCAATCAGCCCCAGCATTTT
CDR3 protein: CASSQAQNSNQPQHF

clone size: once
D gene: TRBD2
V gene: TRBV11-2
J gene: TRBJ2-2
CDR3 DNA: TGTGCCAGCAGTAAATCACCCAGCGGGAGGGCCGGGATCGGGGAGCTGTTTTTT
CDR3 protein: CASSKSPSGRAGIGELFF

clone size: once
D gene: TRBD1
V gene: TRBV11-1
J gene: TRBJ1-1
CDR3 DNA: TGTGCCAGCAGCCCCCGGGACAGGGGAGGCGCTGAAGCTTTCTTT
CDR3 protein: CASSPRDRGGAEAFF

clone size: NA
D gene: TRBD1
V gene: TRBV2
J gene: TRBJ2-7
CDR3 DNA: TGTGCCAGCAAGGTAGACAGGGACTCCTACGAGCAGTACTTC
CDR3 protein: CASKVDRDSYEQYF

clone size: few
D gene: TRBD1
V gene: TRBV5-4
J gene: TRBJ2-2
CDR3 DNA: TGTGCCAGCAGCCGGACAGGGGTGGACACCGGGGAGCTGTTTTTT
CDR3 protein: CASSRTGVDTGELFF

clone size: NA
D gene: TRBD2
V gene: TRBV4-1
J gene: TRBJ2-1
CDR3 DNA: TGCGCCAGCAGCCTCGGGACTAGCGACCCAGAGCAGTTCTTC
CDR3 protein: CASSLGTSDPEQFF

clone size: NA
D gene: TRBD2
V gene: TRBV5-1
J gene: TRBJ2-1
CDR3 DNA: TGCGCCAGCAGCCTAACTTCGGGACTAGCGGGACACTCAAGCAATGAGCAGTTCTTC
CDR3 protein: CASSLTSGLAGHSSNEQFF

clone size: NA
D gene: TRBD2
V gene: TRBV7-2
J gene: TRBJ2-1
CDR3 DNA: TGTGCCAGCAGCCCCCCAGGCGGGGGGTACAATGAGCAGTTCTTC
CDR3 protein: CASSPPGGGYNEQFF

clone size: NA
D gene: NA
V gene: TRBV7-3
J gene: TRBJ1-5
CDR3 DNA: TGTGCCAGCTCCTACCACGGACGACAGATACATAGCAATCAGCCCCAGCATTTT
CDR3 protein: CASSYHGRQIHSNQPQHF

clone size: few
D gene: TRBD1
V gene: TRBV7-2
J gene: TRBJ2-1
CDR3 DNA: TGTGCCAGCAGCTTAAGACAGGGGAGGAATGAGCAGTTCTTC
CDR3 protein: CASSLRQGRNEQFF

clone size: NA
D gene: TRBD2
V gene: TRBV9
J gene: TRBJ2-1
CDR3 DNA: TGTGCCAGCAGCGTAGGCGAGGGACTAGCGGGAGTCGGTGAGCAGTTCTTC
CDR3 protein: CASSVGEGLAGVGEQFF

clone size: NA
D gene: TRBD1
V gene: TRBV4-2
J gene: TRBJ1-4
CDR3 DNA: TGTGCCAGCAGCCAAAAAGAGACAGGGAACGGTGAAAAACTGTTTTTT
CDR3 protein: CASSQKETGNGEKLFF

clone size: NA
D gene: TRBD1
V gene: TRBV2
J gene: TRBJ2-7
CDR3 DNA: TGTGCCAGCAGGTCACCGGGACAGGGCCTCTACGAGCAGTACTTC
CDR3 protein: CASRSPGQGLYEQYF

clone size: NA
D gene: TRBD2
V gene: TRBV5-1
J gene: TRBJ2-2
CDR3 DNA: TGCGCCAGCAGCCCGAATGTAGCGGGAGTAGGAGACACCGGGGAGCTGTTTTTT
CDR3 protein: CASSPNVAGVGDTGELFF

clone size: NA
D gene: NA
V gene: TRBV27
J gene: TRBJ2-1
CDR3 DNA: TGTGCCAGCAGTATCGGGGTCTACAATGAGCAGTTCTTC
CDR3 protein: CASSIGVYNEQFF

clone size: NA
D gene: TRBD1
V gene: TRBV28
J gene: TRBJ2-2
CDR3 DNA: TGTGCCAGCAAACTCGGACAGGGGGTGAGCGGGGAGCTGTTTTTT
CDR3 protein: CASKLGQGVSGELFF

clone size: NA
D gene: NA
V gene: TRBV4-1
J gene: TRBJ2-1
CDR3 DNA: TGCGCCAGCAGCCGGATCCTGCGGCCGGCGGATGAGCAGTTCTTC
CDR3 protein: CASSRILRPADEQFF

clone size: few
D gene: NA
V gene: TRBV6-1
J gene: TRBJ1-3
CDR3 DNA: TGTGCCAGCAGTGAAGTATGGCGGAGGGGAAACACCATATATTTT
CDR3 protein: CASSEVWRRGNTIYF

clone size: NA
D gene: TRBD1
V gene: TRBV28
J gene: TRBJ1-5
CDR3 DNA: TGTGCCAGCAGCACAATTGGGACAGGGTCTTTTCAGCCCCAGCATTTT
CDR3 protein: CASSTIGTGSFQPQHF

clone size: NA
D gene: NA
V gene: TRBV6-1
J gene: TRBJ1-2
CDR3 DNA: TGTGCCAGCAGTGGCAGGGGATCTAACTATGGCTACACCTTC
CDR3 protein: CASSGRGSNYGYTF

clone size: NA
D gene: NA
V gene: TRBV28
J gene: TRBJ2-1
CDR3 DNA: TGTGCCAGCAGTTTCCCTGGGCCTTACAATGAGCAGTTCTTC
CDR3 protein: CASSFPGPYNEQFF

clone size: NA
D gene: NA
V gene: TRBV2
J gene: TRBJ1-2
CDR3 DNA: TGTGCCAGCAGCCTACCCAGGGCTGGGGACTATGGCTACACCTTC
CDR3 protein: CASSLPRAGDYGYTF

clone size: NA
D gene: TRBD2
V gene: TRBV10-3
J gene: TRBJ2-3
CDR3 DNA: TGTGCCATCAGTGATACAAGGGGACTAGCGGGAAAGGGGAGCACAGATACGCAGTATTTT
CDR3 protein: CAISDTRGLAGKGSTDTQYF

clone size: NA
D gene: TRBD2
V gene: TRBV30
J gene: TRBJ2-5
CDR3 DNA: TGTGCCTGGAGACTAGCGGGAATTCAAGAGACCCAGTACTTC
CDR3 protein: CAWRLAGIQETQYF

clone size: NA
D gene: TRBD2
V gene: TRBV7-3
J gene: TRBJ2-5
CDR3 DNA: TGTGCCAGCAGCTTAGGGGCTAGCGGGAGCCAAGAGACCCAGTACTTC
CDR3 protein: CASSLGASGSQETQYF

clone size: NA
D gene: TRBD2
V gene: TRBV7-9
J gene: TRBJ2-1
CDR3 DNA: TGTGCCAGCAGCTTAGACGGGACTAGCGGAGCCGAGCAGTTCTTC
CDR3 protein: CASSLDGTSGAEQFF

clone size: NA
D gene: NA
V gene: TRBV6-1
J gene: TRBJ1-2
CDR3 DNA: TGTGCCAGCTTAGGACTGAATATCTATGGCTACACCTTC
CDR3 protein: CASLGLNIYGYTF